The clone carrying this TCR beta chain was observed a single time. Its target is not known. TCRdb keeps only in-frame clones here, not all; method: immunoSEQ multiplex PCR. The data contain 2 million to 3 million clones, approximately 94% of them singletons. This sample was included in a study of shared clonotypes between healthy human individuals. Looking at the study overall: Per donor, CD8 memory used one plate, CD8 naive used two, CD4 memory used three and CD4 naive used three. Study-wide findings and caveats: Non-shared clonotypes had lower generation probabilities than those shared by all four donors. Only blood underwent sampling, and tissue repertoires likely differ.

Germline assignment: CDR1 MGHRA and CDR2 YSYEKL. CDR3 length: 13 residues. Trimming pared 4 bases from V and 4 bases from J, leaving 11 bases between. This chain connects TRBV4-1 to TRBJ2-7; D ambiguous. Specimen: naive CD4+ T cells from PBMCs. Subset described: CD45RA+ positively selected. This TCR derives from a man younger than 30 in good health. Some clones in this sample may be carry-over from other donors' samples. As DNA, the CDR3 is TGCGCCAGCAGCCTCAGCGACGGATACGAGCAGTACTTC. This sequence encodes CASSLSDGYEQYF.